What follows describes a single T cell receptor (beta chain). The antigen it recognizes is unknown. Sequencing was performed on an Illumina HiSeq 2000. TCR beta cDNA libraries were made by 5'RACE template switching that added a universal primer site and unique molecular identifiers. cDNA synthesis was primed from the TCR beta constant segment, followed by two successive PCR amplification steps. The paper's processing steps were these. MIGEC was used to demultiplex reads and group the reads by UMI, and MiTCR was used to assemble and quantify clonotypes. To exclude erroneous sequences, only TCR cDNA sequences supported by at least two reads were retained. The tcR package was used for downstream repertoire analysis, and clonotypes were matched between fractions using CDR3 nucleotide sequence together with V segment. Antigen specificity was annotated against VDJdb with VDJmatch, allowing one amino acid substitution in CDR3. The reads went through TCRdb reprocessing, and each CDR3 protein sequence gets one entry with no DNA. TCRdb assigned the V and J calls; the authors' analysis was not used. The sample has a few hundred thousand distinct CDR3 sequences on record. The top ten hold about 3.6% of the sample.

HCMV serostatus was determined by detecting HCMV-specific IgG in serum with a commercial ELISA kit. Ficoll density gradient centrifugation was used to isolate peripheral blood mononuclear cells from blood. The data were obtained in a study of T cells expressing NK-cell markers (TCRdb year 2020). Background on the whole study: Eight or nine donors provided sorted CD3+CD56+NKG2C+, CD3+CD56+NKG2C- and CD3+CD56-NKG2C+ T-cell subsets, whose TCR beta-chain repertoires were profiled. Seven of the eight sequenced donors were HCMV-seropositive and one was HCMV-seronegative. All eight donors whose samples were sequenced were randomly selected healthy volunteers, three of them men and five women. Illumina HiSeq 2000/2500, MiSeq or NextSeq was used to sequence libraries as 2 x 150 bp reads.

Study-wide findings and limitations: Those dominant clonotypes were again the most abundant among CD3+CD56-NKG2C+ cells in a handful of donors, at about 25-60.1%. It remained unclear whether the expanded NKG2C-expressing T cell clones were specific for HCMV antigens. In more than five donors, the dominant CD3+CD56+NKG2C+ clonotypes were found to rank among the top 10 CD8+ clonotypes and to make up about 1.0-7.0% of CD8+ T cells.

Taken from cysteine to phenylalanine, the CDR3 has 13 residues. No DNA is listed. The germline V gene supplies CDR1 MNHEY and CDR2 SVGEGT. The receptor chain draws on TRBV6-2 or TRBV6-3 and TRBJ2-7. The sequence was obtained from a man aged 18 to 29 in good health. Donor details come from another sample of the same person, matched by shared clones. Sequenced input: blood T cells: a sorted CD56 or NKG2C T cell subset, CD4+ or CD8+ T cells, or bulk PBMC T cells (not recorded which). CDR3 region: CASSYSSSHEQYF.